This TCR beta chain was recovered during a study of T cell repertoires in cytomegalovirus infection. Whole-study context: Used in the study were CMV epitopes, some recently identified and HLA-C-restricted, others well-studied and HLA-B-restricted. Public TCR beta signatures were indicative of both CMV infection and a matching HLA type.

Trimming removed 2 bases from V and 5 bases from J, with 5 bases in between. Germline loops: CDR1 MNHEY, CDR2 SMNVEV (reference sequence). CDR3 length: 12 amino acids. Findings and limits, study-wide: CMV-specific HLA-C-restricted TCR beta clonotypes dominated the ex vivo response. Frequencies of public TCR beta families were cumulated, and this identified carriers of CMV plus the relevant HLA.

TCRdb fed the reads into MiXCR, producing one record per CDR3 protein. This sample has about 920,000 distinct CDR3 sequences, with roughly 30% found just once. This clonotype occurred many times. What it binds is not known. The sequence was obtained from a human donor in good health (CMV status not recorded). Some clones in this sample may be carry-over from other donors' samples. This chain uses TRBV27 with TRBJ2-3, with D maybe TRBD1 (5 bases). The specimen comprised cultured CD8+ T cells from PBMCs, sampled from culture after CMV antigen stimulation. Written as DNA, the CDR3 is TGTGCCAGCAGTTTACAGGGAGATACGCAGTATTTT. As protein: CASSLQGDTQYF.